The rows below give T cell receptor beta chains drawn from one sample of a study of tumor-infiltrating lymphocytes in primary liver carcinoma. MiXCR, run by TCRdb on the multiplex PCR reads, gives a single entry per CDR3 protein. Here the sample spans about 20,000 distinct CDR3 sequences, approximately 79% being singletons. The sample comprised liver tumor tissue from sampling region 4. These receptors originate from a woman in her twenties or thirties with primary liver carcinoma and hepatitis B virus infection. Both conserved end residues are part of each CDR3. Each record gives: V gene, D gene, clone size, J gene, CDR3 DNA, CDR3 protein. The D gene is left open where the match is weak. Expanded clones are given a class, and other clones once, few, many or no size at all.

v_gene: TRBV4-3
d_gene: NA
abundance: NA
j_gene: TRBJ2-3
CDR3nt: TGCGCCAGCAGCCAGTCGGTCTGGCTGCGTGGTCCCGATGATACGCAATATTTT
CDR3aa: CASSQSVWLRGPDDTQYF

v_gene: TRBV19
d_gene: NA
abundance: NA
j_gene: TRBJ1-5
CDR3nt: TGTGCCAGTAGCCTACAAGGACCCCGCAATCAGCCCCAGCATTTT
CDR3aa: CASSLQGPRNQPQHF

v_gene: TRBV7-8
d_gene: NA
abundance: NA
j_gene: TRBJ2-1
CDR3nt: TGTGCCAGCAGCCCCCCTCGGAGCGGAGGGTACAATGAGCAGTTCTTC
CDR3aa: CASSPPRSGGYNEQFF

v_gene: TRBV28
d_gene: TRBD2
abundance: many
j_gene: TRBJ2-7
CDR3nt: TGTGCCAGCAGTTCGCCTTGGCTAGCGGGAATCAACGAGCAGTACTTC
CDR3aa: CASSSPWLAGINEQYF

v_gene: TRBV29-1
d_gene: NA
abundance: NA
j_gene: TRBJ2-2
CDR3nt: TGCAGCGTTGGGAGACTAGACATCGGGGAGTTGTTTTTT
CDR3aa: CSVGRLDIGELFF

v_gene: TRBV11-2
d_gene: TRBD1
abundance: NA
j_gene: TRBJ2-3
CDR3nt: TGCGCCAGCAACCTGACGCGACAGGGAAGGGAAGATACGCAGTATTTT
CDR3aa: CASNLTRQGREDTQYF

v_gene: TRBV4-2
d_gene: TRBD1
abundance: NA
j_gene: TRBJ2-3
CDR3nt: TGTGTCAGCAGCGAATCAACAGGGGTAGATACGGAGTATTTT
CDR3aa: CVSSESTGVDTEYF

v_gene: TRBV7-9
d_gene: NA
abundance: NA
j_gene: TRBJ2-5
CDR3nt: TGTACCAGCAGCTTATCGGGCGGCCAAGAGATCCAGTACTTC
CDR3aa: CTSSLSGGQEIQYF

v_gene: TRBV5-4
d_gene: NA
abundance: NA
j_gene: TRBJ2-3
CDR3nt: TGTGCCAGCAGCGTAGACGGACACCCTCAACCCATAGATACGCAGTACTTT
CDR3aa: CASSVDGHPQPIDTQYF

v_gene: TRBV4-1
d_gene: TRBD1
abundance: once
j_gene: TRBJ1-6
CDR3nt: TGTGCCAGCAGCCCCCTGACAGGGGAATCACCCCTCCACTTT
CDR3aa: CASSPLTGESPLHF

v_gene: TRBV12-3/TRBV12-4
d_gene: NA
abundance: many
j_gene: TRBJ1-6
CDR3nt: TGTGCCAGCAGTTCCACGATAGGGCGTAATTCACCCCTCCACTTT
CDR3aa: CASSSTIGRNSPLHF

v_gene: TRBV7-8
d_gene: NA
abundance: NA
j_gene: TRBJ2-7
CDR3nt: TGTGACAGCAGCTTGGGTCGCGGTCGTACTATGAACTCCTACGAGCAGTACTTC
CDR3aa: CDSSLGRGRTMNSYEQYF

v_gene: TRBV12-3/TRBV12-4
d_gene: TRBD2
abundance: NA
j_gene: TRBJ2-1
CDR3nt: TGTCCCAACAGTTTCGGGACTAGCGGCTACAAAGAGCAGTTCTTC
CDR3aa: CPNSFGTSGYKEQFF

v_gene: TRBV11-1
d_gene: NA
abundance: NA
j_gene: TRBJ2-2
CDR3nt: TGTGCCAGCAGCAGAGTTATGGCAGGAATGTCCGGGGAGCTGTTTTTT
CDR3aa: CASSRVMAGMSGELFF

v_gene: TRBV7-9
d_gene: NA
abundance: NA
j_gene: TRBJ2-7
CDR3nt: TGCGCCAGCACCGCGGACACCTACGAGCAGTACTTC
CDR3aa: CASTADTYEQYF

v_gene: TRBV11-2
d_gene: TRBD1
abundance: NA
j_gene: TRBJ1-1
CDR3nt: TGTGTCAGCAGCGCTCGGGACAGGGGGCGCAAGGCGTGGAGTAACGCTGAAGCTTTCTTT
CDR3aa: CVSSARDRGRKAWSNAEAFF

v_gene: TRBV4-3
d_gene: NA
abundance: once
j_gene: TRBJ2-1
CDR3nt: TGCGCCAGCAGCCAAGATGCGGGAAGCTCCTACGATGGGCAATTCTTC
CDR3aa: CASSQDAGSSYDGQFF

v_gene: TRBV5-6
d_gene: TRBD1
abundance: NA
j_gene: TRBJ1-5
CDR3nt: TGTGCCGGCAGCACAGGGGGCAGCTGTCAGCCCCAGCATTTT
CDR3aa: CAGSTGGSCQPQHF

v_gene: TRBV4-3
d_gene: TRBD2
abundance: few
j_gene: TRBJ2-1
CDR3nt: TGCGCCGGTAGCCAGAACGTAGCGGGAGCCAGAGATGAGCAGTTCTTC
CDR3aa: CAGSQNVAGARDEQFF

v_gene: TRBV11-2
d_gene: NA
abundance: NA
j_gene: TRBJ2-7
CDR3nt: TGTACCAGCAGCCCCGTGAATACCTACGAGCAGTACTTC
CDR3aa: CTSSPVNTYEQYF